These 3 T cell receptor beta chains were sequenced from one sample in a study of blood T cell repertoires in COVID-19. Clones were read by immunoSEQ multiplex PCR, and TCRdb kept only the in-frame ones, dropping some. The sample yields 60,000 or so clones, more than 70% seen once. What was sequenced was peripheral blood. The receptor source for this set is a man aged 60-69 years with active or convalescent COVID-19.

The rearrangement links TRBV29-1 to TRBJ2-4; D remains unclear. Trimming took off 0 bases at V and 12 bases at J, with 9 bases between the two ends. The CDR3 spans 11 residues. Germline CDR1 reads SQVTM; CDR2 reads ANQGSEA. For the CDR3, the DNA is TGCAGCGTTGAAGAGATGCGGAATCAGTACTTC. Translated, it gives CSVEEMRNQYF.

The chain has TRBV11-3 and TRBJ2-1; 14 nucleotides line up with TRBD2. Germline loops: CDR1 SGHNT, CDR2 YENEEA. The CDR3 runs to 16 residues. V shed 5 bases and J 9 bases; nucleotides not matched to a gene: 9. This CDR3 is CASSPGLAGAGGEQFF. Here the CDR3 DNA reads TGTGCCAGCAGCCCGGGACTAGCGGGAGCAGGGGGTGAGCAGTTCTTC.

The chain recombines TRBV7-2 with TRBJ1-2; a weak D match, TRBD1 (6 bases). Germline lookup yields CDR1 SGHTA and CDR2 FQGNSA. The CDR3 spans 14 residues. V was cut by 5 bases and J by 1 base, with 11 bases left in between. The CDR3 is CASSAYRVNYGYTF. CDR3 nucleotide sequence: TGTGCCAGCAGCGCATACAGGGTTAACTATGGCTACACCTTC.